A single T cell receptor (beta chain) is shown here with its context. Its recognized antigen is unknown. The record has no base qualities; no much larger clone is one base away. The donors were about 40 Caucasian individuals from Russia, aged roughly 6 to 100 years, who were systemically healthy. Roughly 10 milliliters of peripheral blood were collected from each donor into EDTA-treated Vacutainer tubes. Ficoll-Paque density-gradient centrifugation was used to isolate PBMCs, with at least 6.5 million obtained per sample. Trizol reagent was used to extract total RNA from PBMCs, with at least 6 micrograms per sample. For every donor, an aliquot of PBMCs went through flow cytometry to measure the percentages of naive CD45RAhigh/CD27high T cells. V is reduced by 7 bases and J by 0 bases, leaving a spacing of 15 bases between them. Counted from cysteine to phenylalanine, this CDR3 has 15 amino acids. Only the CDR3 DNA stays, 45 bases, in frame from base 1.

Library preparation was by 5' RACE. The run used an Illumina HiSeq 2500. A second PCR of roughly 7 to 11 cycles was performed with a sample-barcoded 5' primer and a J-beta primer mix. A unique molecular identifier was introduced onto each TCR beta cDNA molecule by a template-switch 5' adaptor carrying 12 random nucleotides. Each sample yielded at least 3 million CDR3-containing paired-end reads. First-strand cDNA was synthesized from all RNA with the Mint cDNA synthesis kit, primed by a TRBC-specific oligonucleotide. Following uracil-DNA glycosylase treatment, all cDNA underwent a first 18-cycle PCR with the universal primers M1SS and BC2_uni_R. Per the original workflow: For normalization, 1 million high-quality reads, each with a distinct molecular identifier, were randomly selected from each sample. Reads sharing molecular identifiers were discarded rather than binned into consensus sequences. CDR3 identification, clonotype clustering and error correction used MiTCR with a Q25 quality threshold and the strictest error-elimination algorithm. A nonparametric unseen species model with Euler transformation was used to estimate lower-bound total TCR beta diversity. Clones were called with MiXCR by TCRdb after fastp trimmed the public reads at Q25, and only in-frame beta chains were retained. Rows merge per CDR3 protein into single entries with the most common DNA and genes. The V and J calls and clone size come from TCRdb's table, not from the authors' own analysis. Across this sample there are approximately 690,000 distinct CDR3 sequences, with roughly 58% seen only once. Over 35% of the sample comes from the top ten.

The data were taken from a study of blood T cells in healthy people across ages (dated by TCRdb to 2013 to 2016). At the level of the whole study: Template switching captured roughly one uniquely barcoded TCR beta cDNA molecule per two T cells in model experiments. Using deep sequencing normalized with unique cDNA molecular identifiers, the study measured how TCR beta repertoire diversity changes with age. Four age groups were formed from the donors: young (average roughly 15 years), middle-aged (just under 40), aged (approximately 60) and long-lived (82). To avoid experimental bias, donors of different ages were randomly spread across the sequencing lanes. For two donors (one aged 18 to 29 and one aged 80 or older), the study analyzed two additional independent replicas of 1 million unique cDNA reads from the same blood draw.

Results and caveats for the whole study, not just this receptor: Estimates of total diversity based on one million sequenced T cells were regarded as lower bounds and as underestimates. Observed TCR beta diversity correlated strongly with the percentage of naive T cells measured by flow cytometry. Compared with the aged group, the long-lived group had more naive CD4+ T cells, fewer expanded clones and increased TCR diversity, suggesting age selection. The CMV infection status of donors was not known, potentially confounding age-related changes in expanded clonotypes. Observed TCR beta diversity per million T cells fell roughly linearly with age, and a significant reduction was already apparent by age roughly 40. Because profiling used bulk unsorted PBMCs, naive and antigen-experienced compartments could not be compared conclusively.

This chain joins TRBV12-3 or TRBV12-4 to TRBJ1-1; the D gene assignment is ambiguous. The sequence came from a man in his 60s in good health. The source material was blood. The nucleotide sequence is TGTGCCAGCAACTACGGCAGAACAGTGAACACTGAAGCTTTCTTT. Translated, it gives CASNYGRTVNTEAFF.